Described below is a single T cell receptor beta chain sequence and its context. The data were obtained in a study of blood T cell repertoires in COVID-19. The cohort comprised adults aged roughly 18 to 95 years residing in 24 US areas. Some clones are missing from TCRdb's copy, which holds only in-frame ones; the method was immunoSEQ multiplex PCR. The sample lists roughly 400,000 clones, roughly 90% occurring once. The origin of this receptor is a young woman who had been exposed to COVID-19. The sample comprised PBMCs or T cells enriched from blood (not recorded which).

The CDR3 region has the DNA TGTGCCAGCAGCTTAACGTCCGGGACAGCTGGTGGCTACACCTTC. Translation gives CASSLTSGTAGGYTF. V gene TRBV7-3 combines with J gene TRBJ1-2; TRBD1 matches at 7 bases. Germline V gene lookup returns CDR1 SGHTA and CDR2 FQGTGA. The CDR3 spans 15 residues. V was pared by 0 bases and J by 7 bases, with 8 bases of the junction left unmatched.